The TCR beta chain under discussion was sequenced for a study of blood T cell repertoires in COVID-19. Background on the study: PBMCs, B-cell-depleted T cells, or T cells were the source of the cDNA or gDNA that made up the material.

Participants were aged about 18 to 95 years, lived in around 22 US areas, and enrolled virtually. TCRdb's copy holds only in-frame clones and misses some; the assay was immunoSEQ multiplex PCR. The repertoire consists of about 250,000 clones, with 87% occurring once and the leading ten covering around 2.6%. Germline V gene data show CDR1 as MNHNY and CDR2 as SVGAGI (reference sequence). CDR3 length equals 16 residues. The V end was cut by 3 bases, the J end by 1 base, with 15 bases between. The TCR sequence derives from a woman aged 30 to 39 with acute COVID-19. What was sequenced was PBMCs or T cells enriched from blood (not recorded which). The chain uses TRBV6-6 and TRBJ1-1, with D perhaps matching TRBD1 (5 bases). The CDR3 DNA is TGTGCCAGCAGTTATCAGCCGGTGGGGCAGAACACTGAAGCTTTCTTT. Protein product: CASSYQPVGQNTEAFF.